This T cell receptor (beta chain) was identified in a study of T cell repertoires in cytomegalovirus infection. Study context: Based on public TCR beta signatures, there were indications of CMV infection and of a matching HLA type.

MiXCR, run by TCRdb on the reads, gives a single entry per CDR3 protein. The sample lists fewer than 950,000 distinct CDR3 sequences; around a third were seen once. The V gene lost 0 bases and the J gene lost 4 bases, with 7 bases spanning the gap. The CDR3 totals 13 residues. Germline assignment: CDR1 MNHEY and CDR2 SMNVEV (reference sequence). Concerning this clonotype itself: The antigen remains unidentified. This could be a read error, since a much larger clone is one nucleotide away.

The TCR was taken from a human donor in good health (CMV status not recorded). Some clones in this sample may be carry-over from other donors' samples. This chain connects TRBV27 to TRBJ2-7; D may be TRBD1 (5 bases). Sequencing was performed on cultured CD8+ T cells from PBMCs, taken from culture after CMV antigen stimulation. This CDR3 reads CASSLSKGYEQYF. The CDR3 DNA follows: TGTGCCAGCAGTTTATCGAAGGGGTACGAGCAGTACTTC.